The T cell receptor (beta chain) described here comes from a study of blood T cell repertoires in COVID-19 (dated by TCRdb to the early 2020s). Regarding the research as a whole: Collaborator samples came from the United States, Italy and Spain and covered acute and convalescent phases of COVID-19. The repertoires were made available in a free public database intended to serve as a resource for research on the immune response to SARS-CoV-2. Where available, HLA class I and class II types were taken from metadata supplied by the sample provider and were not determined by assay-based typing. The samples were drawn from the first 160 participants of the ongoing ImmuneRACE study and from 950 to 1,500 subjects provided by 6 global collaborators. The material from the prospective study consisted of cDNA or gDNA derived from T cells, B-cell-depleted T cells, or PBMCs. A de-identified subject ID, COVID-19 status, age in years and sex were almost always included in the sample metadata. Subjects who had been exposed to COVID-19, were actively infected with it, or had recovered from it provided the deeply sampled blood TCRbeta repertoires that made up the dataset.

This clone was detected a few times. Which antigen it targets is not known. The record has no base qualities; no much larger clone is one base away. Enrolling through a virtual design, the prospective study's participants ranged in age from about 18 to 89 years and lived across 20 to 30 United States geographic areas. In the prospective study, cohorts were assigned on the basis of participant-reported clinical history obtained from a screening survey and a study questionnaire. In the prospective study, mobile phlebotomists collected whole blood, serum and a nasopharyngeal or oropharyngeal swab from each participant. Prospective study participants could optionally give additional blood draws and questionnaires over an approximately two-month period. Before DNA extraction, blood samples from the prospective study were shipped at room temperature or frozen. The paper's findings and limits, for the study overall: How much clinical and demographic metadata was included differed by source and by participant, and the metadata was provided uncurated.

The immunoSEQ Assay, a bias-controlled multiplex PCR, was used to amplify TCRbeta CDR3 regions from genomic DNA. The published analysis was carried out like this. The number of nucleated cells in each sample was estimated from the amplification of reference gene primers within the assay. Sequence reads were collapsed and filtered to measure the absolute abundance of every unique TCRbeta CDR3 rearrangement. Productive Simpson clonality was computed per sample as the square root of Simpson's diversity index over productive rearrangements. TCRdb obtained this table from immuneACCESS and retained in-frame rearrangements with V and J assigned. These tables miss some clones; where compared with another copy, unresolved V genes account for less than half of the shortfall, and the remainder is unexplained. V and J calls and clone size are those listed in that table; D and trimming were worked out from the DNA. A total of about 180,000 clones appear in this sample, roughly nine tenths of them only once. Clones ranked in the top ten supply under 3% of the sample.

The germline V gene supplies CDR1 SGHTA and CDR2 FQGTGA. V and J lose 5 bases and 4 bases, and a span of 11 bases separates them. The CDR3 runs 13 residues from the cysteine to the phenylalanine. Of all the DNA, just the CDR3 is kept, 39 bases in frame from base 1. The receptor comes from a woman aged 40 to 55 with acute COVID-19. The source material was PBMCs or T cells enriched from blood (not recorded which). The chain is encoded by TRBV7-3 joined to TRBJ1-1, and possibly TRBD1, on 5 matching bases. The CDR3 in this case is CASSRGRGTEAFF. Here is the DNA: TGTGCCAGCAGCCGTGGGAGGGGCACTGAAGCTTTCTTT.